This record covers a single T cell receptor (beta chain). Its antigen is unidentified. A second PCR, run for about 6 to 11 cycles, used a sample-barcoded 5' primer plus a J-beta primer mix. Every molecule of cDNA carried a tag from a template-switch adaptor with 12 random nucleotides. In TCRdb, the 5' RACE reads were re-called with MiXCR into one record per CDR3 protein. The sample yields 850,000 to 1,000,000 distinct CDR3 sequences, about 44% seen once. These data originate in a study of blood T cells in healthy people across ages. Study as a whole: Template switching picked up about one barcoded beta molecule for each two T cells.

The CDR3 is 15 residues long. Trimming cost V 3 bases and J 0 bases, with 13 bases left between them. CDR1 SGHRS and CDR2 YFSETQ come from the germline V gene. Isolation of PBMCs gave at least 6 million cells per sample. The study, taken as a whole, reports: A greater number of naive CD4+ cells and higher diversity distinguished long-lived donors from aged donors.

This clonotype originated in a man younger than 40 in good health. The rearrangement links TRBV5-1 to TRBJ2-7; D not resolved. The sequenced sample consisted of blood. CDR3 sequence reads: CASSSTLTASYEQYF. CDR3 bases: TGCGCCAGCAGCTCGACCTTGACGGCCTCCTACGAGCAGTACTTC.